Listed below are T cell receptor beta chains from one sample, sequenced in a study of OX40 agonist ivuxolimab in advanced cancers. Produced via immunoSEQ multiplex PCR; TCRdb's table is partial and in-frame only. The table includes fewer than 60,000 clones, 60% to 80% detected once. The source material was CD4+ or CD8+ T cells sorted from blood, sampled in a trial of the OX40 agonist ivuxolimab. These receptors were taken from an adult with an advanced solid tumor such as melanoma, head and neck, liver or kidney cancer. Both conserved end residues are part of each CDR3. Fields, in order: clone size, V gene, CDR3 protein. Some rows have no size entry. The others give once, few or many, or a class for an expanded clone.

NA | TRBV2 | CASSIETGQPQHF
NA | TRBV19 | CASRPLLLPGQRTDTQYF
NA | TRBV4-1 | CASSPASSTDTQYF
NA | TRBV6-6 | CASSGQDDYYGYTF
once | TRBV11-2 | CASGDYGYTF
NA | TRBV21-1 | CASSSPGNYGYTF
NA | TRBV7-8 | CASSLPTGGIGGYTF
NA | TRBV6-5 | CASSYRGGGTEAFF
NA | TRBV7-2 | CASRFSAGTYNEQFF
NA | TRBV6-6 | CASSYGTGAPNEQFF
medium-sized | TRBV27 | CASSAGLWRSEAFF
few | TRBV7-9 | CASSSTGAKNIQYF
NA | TRBV10-3 | CAISGQGNTEAFF
NA | TRBV5-1 | CASSSTHGGNYGYTF
NA | TRBV7-9 | CASSFPAAGGRMDTEAFF
few | TRBV6-5 | CASSSVQGEAFF
NA | TRBV6-5 | CASSYMRGHQPQHF
NA | TRBV29-1 | CSVEFQAYTDTQYF
few | TRBV7-8 | CASSTPPGGRHF
few | TRBV19 | CASRPTETSSTDTQYF
NA | TRBV5-1 | CASSLDVGESQPQHF
NA | TRBV29-1 | CSEKQGPSSTDTQYF
few | TRBV4-3 | CASSHLSPIASGISTDTQYF
once | TRBV19 | CASVGGGSTQYF
NA | TRBV6-5 | CASSYGGPGNTIYF
NA | TRBV7-2 | CASSLGTGRQGYGYTF
NA | TRBV27 | CASSPGGPRNEQFF
NA | TRBV4-1 | CASSQDLRGDEQYF
few | TRBV7-8 | CASSPRGGRGQEQFF
NA | TRBV5-1 | CASSLARAAYNEQFF
few | TRBV19 | CASTPGRASNEKLFF
NA | TRBV5-6 | CASSLSYGYTF
NA | TRBV18 | CASSPGQGVLFGYTF
NA | TRBV19 | CASSIAAFRKRRSPLHF
NA | TRBV30 | CAWRRDRGVPEAFF
NA | TRBV19 | CATRRRAGEGDGYTF
NA | TRBV30 | CAWAPGTAYEQYF
NA | TRBV27 | CASSFFPQETNTEAFF
NA | TRBV30 | CAWSYLAGTQYF